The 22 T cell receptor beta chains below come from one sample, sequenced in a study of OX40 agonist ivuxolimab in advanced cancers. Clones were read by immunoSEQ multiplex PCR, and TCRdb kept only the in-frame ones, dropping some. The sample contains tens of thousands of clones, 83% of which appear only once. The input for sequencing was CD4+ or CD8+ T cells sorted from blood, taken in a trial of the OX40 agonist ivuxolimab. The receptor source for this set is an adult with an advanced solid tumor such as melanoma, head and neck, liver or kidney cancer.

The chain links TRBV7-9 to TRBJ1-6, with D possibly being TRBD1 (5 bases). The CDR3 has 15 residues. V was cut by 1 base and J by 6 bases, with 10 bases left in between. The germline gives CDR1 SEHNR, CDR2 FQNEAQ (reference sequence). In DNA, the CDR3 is TGTGCCAGCAGCTTAGTGGGGGGGGGTAATTCACCCCTCCACTTT. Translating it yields CASSLVGGGNSPLHF.

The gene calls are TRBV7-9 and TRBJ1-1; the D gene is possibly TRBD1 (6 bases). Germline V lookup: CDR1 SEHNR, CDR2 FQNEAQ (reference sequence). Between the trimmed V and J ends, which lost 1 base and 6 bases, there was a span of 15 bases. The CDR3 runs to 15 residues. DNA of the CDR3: TGTGCCAGCAGCTTAGTAGTCAGGGGAAACCCTGAAGCTTTCTTT. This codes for CASSLVVRGNPEAFF.

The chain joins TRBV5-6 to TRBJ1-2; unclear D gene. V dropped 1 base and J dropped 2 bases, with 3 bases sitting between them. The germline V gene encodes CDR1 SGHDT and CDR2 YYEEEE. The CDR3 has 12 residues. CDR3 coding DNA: TGTGCCAGCAGCTTGACAAACTATGGCTACACCTTC. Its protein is CASSLTNYGYTF.

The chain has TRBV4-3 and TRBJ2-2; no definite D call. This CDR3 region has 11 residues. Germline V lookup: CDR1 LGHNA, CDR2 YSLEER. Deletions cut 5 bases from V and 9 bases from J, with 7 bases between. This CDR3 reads CASSFQRELFF. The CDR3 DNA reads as TGCGCCAGCAGCTTCCAGCGGGAGCTGTTTTTT.

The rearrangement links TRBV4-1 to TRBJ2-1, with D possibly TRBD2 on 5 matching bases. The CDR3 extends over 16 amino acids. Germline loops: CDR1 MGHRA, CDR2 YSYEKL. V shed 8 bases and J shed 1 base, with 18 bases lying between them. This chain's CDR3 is CASGSRSGLSYNEQFF. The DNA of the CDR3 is TGCGCCAGCGGTTCCCGCAGCGGATTGTCCTACAATGAGCAGTTCTTC.

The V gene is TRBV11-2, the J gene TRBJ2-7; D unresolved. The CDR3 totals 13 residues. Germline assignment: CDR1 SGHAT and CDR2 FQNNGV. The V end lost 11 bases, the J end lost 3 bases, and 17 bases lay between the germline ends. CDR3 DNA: TGTGCCGAAGAGCAGGATGTGGGCTACGAGCAGTACTTC. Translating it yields CAEEQDVGYEQYF.

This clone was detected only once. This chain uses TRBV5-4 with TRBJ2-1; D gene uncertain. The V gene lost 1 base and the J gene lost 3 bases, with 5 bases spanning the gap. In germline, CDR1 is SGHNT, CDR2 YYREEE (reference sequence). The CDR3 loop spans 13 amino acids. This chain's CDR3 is CASSLTNYNEQFF. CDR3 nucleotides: TGTGCCAGCAGCTTGACTAACTACAATGAGCAGTTCTTC.

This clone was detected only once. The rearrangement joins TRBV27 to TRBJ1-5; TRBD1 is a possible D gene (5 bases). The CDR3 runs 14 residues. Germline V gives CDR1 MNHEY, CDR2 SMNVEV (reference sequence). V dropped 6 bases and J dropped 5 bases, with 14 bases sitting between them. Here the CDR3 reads CASSPGLEYQPQHF. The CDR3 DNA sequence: TGTGCCAGCAGCCCGGGGCTTGAGTATCAGCCCCAGCATTTT.

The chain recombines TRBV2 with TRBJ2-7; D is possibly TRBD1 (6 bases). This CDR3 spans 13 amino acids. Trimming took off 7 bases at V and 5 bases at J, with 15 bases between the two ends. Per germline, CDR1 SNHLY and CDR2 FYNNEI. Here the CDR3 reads CASNGGQSDEQYF. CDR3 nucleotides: TGTGCCAGCAACGGCGGACAGTCAGACGAGCAGTACTTC.

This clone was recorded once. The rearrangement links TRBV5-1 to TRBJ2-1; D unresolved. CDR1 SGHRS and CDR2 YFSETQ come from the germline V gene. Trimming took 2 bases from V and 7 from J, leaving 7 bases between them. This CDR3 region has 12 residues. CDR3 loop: CASSFGSNEQFF. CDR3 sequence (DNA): TGCGCCAGCAGCTTTGGTAGTAATGAGCAGTTCTTC.

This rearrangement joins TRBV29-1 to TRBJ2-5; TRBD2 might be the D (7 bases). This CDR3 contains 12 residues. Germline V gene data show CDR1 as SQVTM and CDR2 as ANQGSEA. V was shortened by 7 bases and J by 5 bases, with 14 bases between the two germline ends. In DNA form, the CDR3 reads TGCAGCGCCGGATGGGGGGGCGAGACCCAGTACTTC. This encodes CSAGWGGETQYF.

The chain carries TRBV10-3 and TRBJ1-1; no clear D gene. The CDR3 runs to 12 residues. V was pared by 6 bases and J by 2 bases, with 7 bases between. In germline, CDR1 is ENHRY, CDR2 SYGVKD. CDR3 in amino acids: CAIRYGNTEAFF. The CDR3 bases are TGTGCCATCAGGTACGGAAACACTGAAGCTTTCTTT.

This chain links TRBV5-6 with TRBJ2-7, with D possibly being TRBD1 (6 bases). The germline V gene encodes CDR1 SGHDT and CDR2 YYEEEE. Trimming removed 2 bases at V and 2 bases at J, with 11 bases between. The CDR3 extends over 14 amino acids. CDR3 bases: TGTGCCAGCAGCTTTATGGACAGCACCTACGAGCAGTACTTC. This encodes CASSFMDSTYEQYF.

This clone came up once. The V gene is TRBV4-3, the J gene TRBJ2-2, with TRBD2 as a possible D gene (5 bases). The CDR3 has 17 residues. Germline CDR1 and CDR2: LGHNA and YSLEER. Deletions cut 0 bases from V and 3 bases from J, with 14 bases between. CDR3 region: CASSQEREPWDTGELFF. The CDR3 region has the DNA TGCGCCAGCAGCCAAGAACGGGAACCTTGGGACACCGGGGAGCTGTTTTTT.

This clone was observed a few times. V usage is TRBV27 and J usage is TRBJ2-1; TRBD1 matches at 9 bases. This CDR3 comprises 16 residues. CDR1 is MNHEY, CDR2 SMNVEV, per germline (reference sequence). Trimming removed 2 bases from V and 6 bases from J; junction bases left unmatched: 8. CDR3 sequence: CASSLPTGGGRNEQFF. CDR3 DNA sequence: TGTGCCAGCAGTTTACCCACAGGGGGCGGACGCAATGAGCAGTTCTTC.

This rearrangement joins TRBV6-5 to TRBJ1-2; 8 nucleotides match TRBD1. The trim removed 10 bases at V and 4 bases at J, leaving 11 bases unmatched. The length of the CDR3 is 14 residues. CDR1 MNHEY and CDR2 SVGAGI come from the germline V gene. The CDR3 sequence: CAISLGQGSYGYTF. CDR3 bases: TGTGCCATCAGCCTAGGACAGGGATCCTATGGCTACACCTTC.

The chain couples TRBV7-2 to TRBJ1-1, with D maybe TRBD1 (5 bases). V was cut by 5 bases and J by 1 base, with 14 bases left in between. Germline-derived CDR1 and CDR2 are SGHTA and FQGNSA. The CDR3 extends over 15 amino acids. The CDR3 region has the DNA TGTGCCAGCAGCGGGGGGGTCGGGGAGAACACTGAAGCTTTCTTT. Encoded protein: CASSGGVGENTEAFF.

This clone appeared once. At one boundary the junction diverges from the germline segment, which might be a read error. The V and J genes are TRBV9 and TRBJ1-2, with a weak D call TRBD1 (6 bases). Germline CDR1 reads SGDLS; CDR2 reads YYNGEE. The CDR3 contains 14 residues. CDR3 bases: TGTGCCAGCGGCGTAGAGGACAGTAACTATGGCTACACCTTC. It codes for CASGVEDSNYGYTF.

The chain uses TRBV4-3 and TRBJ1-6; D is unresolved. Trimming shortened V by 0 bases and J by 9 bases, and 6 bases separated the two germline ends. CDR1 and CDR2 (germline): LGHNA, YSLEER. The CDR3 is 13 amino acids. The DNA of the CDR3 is TGCGCCAGCAGCCAAGAAGGGAGTTCACCCCTCCACTTT. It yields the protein CASSQEGSSPLHF.

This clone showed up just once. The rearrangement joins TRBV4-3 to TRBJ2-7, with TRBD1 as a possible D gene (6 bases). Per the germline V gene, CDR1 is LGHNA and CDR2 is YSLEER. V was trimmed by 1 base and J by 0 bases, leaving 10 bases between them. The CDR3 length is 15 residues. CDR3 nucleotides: TGCGCCAGCAGCCAAGTTCAGGGGAGCTCCTACGAGCAGTACTTC. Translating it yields CASSQVQGSSYEQYF.

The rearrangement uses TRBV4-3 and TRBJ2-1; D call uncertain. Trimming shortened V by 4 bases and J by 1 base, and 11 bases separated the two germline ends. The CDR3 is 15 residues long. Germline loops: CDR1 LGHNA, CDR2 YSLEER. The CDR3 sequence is CASSPRSSSYNEQFF. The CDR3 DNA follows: TGCGCCAGCAGCCCAAGGTCCTCTTCCTACAATGAGCAGTTCTTC.

CDR3 DNA: TGTGCCAGTAGTATAGAAGTGAACACTGAAGCTTTCTTT. This translates into CASSIEVNTEAFF. The rearrangement uses TRBV19 and TRBJ1-1; D call uncertain. This CDR3 is built from 13 residues. Germline V gene sequence: CDR1 LNHDA, CDR2 SQIVND (reference sequence). Trimming left V 0 bases short and J 0 bases short, with 2 bases between.